This T cell receptor beta chain was sequenced in a study of blood T cell repertoires in COVID-19. Study summary: Samples of COVID-19 (acute and convalescent) were obtained from the United States, Italy and Spain. PBMCs, B-cell-depleted T cells, or T cells provided the cDNA or gDNA that made up the material.

Per the original methods: Amplification with reference gene primers provided the estimates of nucleated cell counts. Data came from immunoSEQ multiplex PCR; TCRdb stores just in-frame clones and leaves some out. The DNA gave D and trimming, while V, J and clone size come from that table. The table records roughly 270,000 clones, approximately 88% of them present only once. CDR1 and CDR2 from the germline V gene are LNHDA and SQIVND (reference sequence). V trimming: 7 bases; J trimming: 6 bases; junction bases outside the gene matches: 5. This CDR3 region has 14 residues. The source is a man between 18 and 35 years old with active or convalescent COVID-19. The genes are TRBV19 and TRBJ1-6, with 8 positions matching TRBD1. Sequenced: peripheral blood. This CDR3 reads CASTTGGSNSPLHF. CDR3 sequence (DNA): TGTGCCAGTACTACAGGGGGTAGTAATTCACCCCTCCACTTT. The full variable domain, its missing parts supplied by reference TRBV19 and TRBJ1-6, is DGGITQSPKYLFRKEGQNVTLSCEQNLNHDAMYWYRQDPGQGLRLIYYSQIVNDFQKGDIAEGYSVSREKKESFPLTVTSAQKNPTAFYLCASTTGGSNSPLHFGNGTRLTVT.